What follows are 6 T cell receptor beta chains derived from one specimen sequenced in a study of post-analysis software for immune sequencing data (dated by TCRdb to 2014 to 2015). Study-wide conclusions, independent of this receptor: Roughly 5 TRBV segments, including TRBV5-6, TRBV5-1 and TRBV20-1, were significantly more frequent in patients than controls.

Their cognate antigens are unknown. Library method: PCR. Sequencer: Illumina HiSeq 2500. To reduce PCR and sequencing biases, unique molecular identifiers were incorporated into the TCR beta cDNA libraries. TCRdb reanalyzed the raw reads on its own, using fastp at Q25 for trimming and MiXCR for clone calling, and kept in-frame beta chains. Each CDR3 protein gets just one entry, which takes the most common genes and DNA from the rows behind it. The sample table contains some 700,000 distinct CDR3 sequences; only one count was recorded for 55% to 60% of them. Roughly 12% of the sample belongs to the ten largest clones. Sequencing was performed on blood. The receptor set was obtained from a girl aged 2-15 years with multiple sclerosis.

Here the CDR3 DNA reads TGCGCCAGCAGCTCGGGGCAGGGGGCCCACACCTACGAGCAGTACTTC. The encoded protein is CASSSGQGAHTYEQYF. The chain couples TRBV5-1 to TRBJ2-7; 8 bases agree with TRBD1. J gave up 2 bases and V 3 bases, and 10 bases lay outside the gene matches. The germline gives CDR1 SGHRS, CDR2 YFSETQ. This CDR3 is 16 amino acids long.

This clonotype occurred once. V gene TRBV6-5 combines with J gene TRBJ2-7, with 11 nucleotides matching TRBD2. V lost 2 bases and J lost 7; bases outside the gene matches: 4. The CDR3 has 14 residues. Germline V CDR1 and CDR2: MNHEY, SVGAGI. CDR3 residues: CASSYLAGGHEQYF. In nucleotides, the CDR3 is TGTGCCAGCAGTTACCTAGCGGGAGGACATGAGCAGTACTTC.

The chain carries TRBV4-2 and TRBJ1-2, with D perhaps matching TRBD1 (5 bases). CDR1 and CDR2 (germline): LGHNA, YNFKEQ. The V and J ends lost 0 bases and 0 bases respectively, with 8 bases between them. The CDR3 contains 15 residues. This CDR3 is CASSQDDSANYGYTF. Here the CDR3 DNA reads TGTGCCAGCAGCCAAGATGACAGTGCTAACTATGGCTACACCTTC.

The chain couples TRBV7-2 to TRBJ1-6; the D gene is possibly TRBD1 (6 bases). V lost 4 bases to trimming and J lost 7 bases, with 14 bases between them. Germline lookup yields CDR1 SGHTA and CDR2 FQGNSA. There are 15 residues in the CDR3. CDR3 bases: TGTGCCAGCAGCTCGTCCCAGGGGATGAATTCACCCCTCCACTTT. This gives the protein CASSSSQGMNSPLHF.

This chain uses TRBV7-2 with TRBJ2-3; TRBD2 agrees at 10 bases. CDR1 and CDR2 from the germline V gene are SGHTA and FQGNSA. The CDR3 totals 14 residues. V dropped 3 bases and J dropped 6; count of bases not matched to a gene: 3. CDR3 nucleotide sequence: TGTGCCAGCAGCTTTCAAGCGGGAGGGGATACGCAGTATTTT. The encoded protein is CASSFQAGGDTQYF. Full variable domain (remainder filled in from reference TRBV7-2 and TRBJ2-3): GAGVSQSPSNKVTEKGKDVELRCDPISGHTALYWYRQSLGQGLEFLIYFQGNSAPDKSGLPSDRFSAERTGGSVSTLTIQRTQQEDSAVYLCASSFQAGGDTQYFGPGTRLTVL.

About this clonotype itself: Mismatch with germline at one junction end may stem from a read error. CDR3 loop: CASSSGHRTDTQYF. For the CDR3, the DNA is TGTGCCAGCAGCTCGGGACATCGCACGGATACGCAGTATTTT. The rearrangement uses TRBV5-6 and TRBJ2-3; the D gene is possibly TRBD1 (6 bases). Germline CDR1 reads SGHDT; CDR2 reads YYEEEE. The CDR3 totals 14 residues.